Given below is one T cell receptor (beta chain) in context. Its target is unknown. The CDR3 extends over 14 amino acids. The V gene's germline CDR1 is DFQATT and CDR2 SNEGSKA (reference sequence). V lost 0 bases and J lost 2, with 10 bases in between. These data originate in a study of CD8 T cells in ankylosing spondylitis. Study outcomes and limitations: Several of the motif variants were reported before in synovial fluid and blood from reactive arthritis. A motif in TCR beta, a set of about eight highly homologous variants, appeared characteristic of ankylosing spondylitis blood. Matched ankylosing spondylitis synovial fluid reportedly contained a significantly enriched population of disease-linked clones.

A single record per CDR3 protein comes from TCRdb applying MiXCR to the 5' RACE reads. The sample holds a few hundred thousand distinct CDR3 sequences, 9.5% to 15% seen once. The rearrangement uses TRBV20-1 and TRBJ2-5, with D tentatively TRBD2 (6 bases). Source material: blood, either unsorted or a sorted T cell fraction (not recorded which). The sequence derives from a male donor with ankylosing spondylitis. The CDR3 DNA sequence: TGCAGTGCTAGAGATGTGGCGGGGCAAGAGACCCAGTACTTC. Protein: CSARDVAGQETQYF.